The clone carrying this T cell receptor (beta chain) was found a few times. Its antigen is unknown. In each case, RNA was isolated and then reverse transcribed into cDNA as the sequencing template. The repertoire was sequenced with immunoSEQ multiplex PCR; TCRdb's copy has only in-frame clones and lacks some. The sample lists 65,000 to 100,000 clones, roughly 51% seen once, with about 6% in the top ten. The V segment lost 6 bases and the J segment 4 bases; nucleotides outside the gene matches: 6. This CDR3 is 13 amino acids long. Germline V lookup: CDR1 SQVTM, CDR2 ANQGSEA. The sample belongs to a study of CD8+ T cells in alopecia areata. Study-wide results and limits: Elevated clonality characterized lesional scalp relative to normal scalp, particularly in alopecia totalis/universalis.

As part of sample collection, lesional scalp punch biopsies and peripheral blood were taken from alopecia areata patients. Sorting of CD4+ and CD8+ T cells was performed on PBMCs. This clonotype was sampled from a human donor with alopecia areata. The rearrangement uses TRBV29-1 and TRBJ1-1, with TRBD1 matching 9 bases. Sequencing was done on a sample of NKG2D-high CD8+ T cells sorted from blood. The CDR3 loop is CSVGTGLGTEAFF. Written as DNA, the CDR3 is TGCAGCGTGGGGACAGGGTTGGGCACTGAAGCTTTCTTT.